This record covers a single T cell receptor (beta chain). Libraries were prepared by immunoSEQ multiplex PCR; TCRdb keeps only in-frame clonotypes and omits some of them. The sample includes some 70,000 clones, roughly 92% of them seen just once. J gave up 4 bases and V 6 bases, and 16 bases lay outside the gene matches. Per germline, CDR1 SGHNT and CDR2 YYREEE (reference sequence). The CDR3 extends over 17 amino acids. The sample originates from a study of Tregs in tolerant kidney transplant recipients. V gene TRBV5-4 combines with J gene TRBJ1-1; 9 bases are a match to TRBD1. The receptor was isolated from a human donor who received a combined kidney and bone marrow transplant. The sequencing used CD8+ T cells from blood, collected before the transplant. The DNA of the CDR3 is TGTGCCAGCACTAACCAACAGGGGGCGTTTTTGGGCACTGAAGCTTTCTTT. Protein: CASTNQQGAFLGTEAFF. Supplemented by reference TRBV5-4 and TRBJ1-1, the full variable domain reads ETGVTQSPTHLIKTRGQQVTLRCSSQSGHNTVSWYQQALGQGPQFIFQYYREEENGRGNFPPRFSGLQFPNYSSELNVNALELDDSALYLCASTNQQGAFLGTEAFFGQGTRLTVV.